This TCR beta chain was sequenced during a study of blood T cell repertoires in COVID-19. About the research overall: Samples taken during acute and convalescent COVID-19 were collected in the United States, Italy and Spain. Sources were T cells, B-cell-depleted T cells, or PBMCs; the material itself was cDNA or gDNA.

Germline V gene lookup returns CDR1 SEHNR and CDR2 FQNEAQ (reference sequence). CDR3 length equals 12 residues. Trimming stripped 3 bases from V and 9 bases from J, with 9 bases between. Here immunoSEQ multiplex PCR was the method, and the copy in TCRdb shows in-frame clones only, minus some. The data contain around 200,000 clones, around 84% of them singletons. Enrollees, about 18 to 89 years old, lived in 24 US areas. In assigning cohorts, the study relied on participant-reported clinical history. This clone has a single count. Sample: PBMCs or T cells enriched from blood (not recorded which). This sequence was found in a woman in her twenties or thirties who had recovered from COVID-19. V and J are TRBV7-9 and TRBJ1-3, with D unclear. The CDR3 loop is CASSFSAGTIYF. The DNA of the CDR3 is TGTGCCAGCAGCTTTTCAGCGGGCACCATATATTTT.